What follows are 3 T cell receptor beta chains derived from one specimen sequenced in a study of blood T cells in healthy people across ages. Sample-barcoded 5' priming and a J-beta primer mix drove a second PCR of 7 to 11 cycles. TCRdb reprocessed the 5' RACE reads with MiXCR, giving one entry per CDR3 protein. This sample carries about 1.4 million distinct CDR3 sequences, around 59% of them seen once, and the ten largest clones take 6.5% to 8%. Sample: blood. The source of these receptors is a man younger than 35 in good health.

This chain joins TRBV5-5 and TRBJ2-7; D unclear. The germline V and J ends were trimmed by 4 bases and 7 bases, with 21 bases remaining between them. Germline V CDR1 and CDR2: SGHKS, YYEKEE (reference sequence). The CDR3 length is 15 residues. CDR3 bases: TGTGCCAGCAGCCAGATCCCGGGCCCTTCTAGGGAGCAGTACTTC. Protein sequence: CASSQIPGPSREQYF.

Regarding this clonotype: Compared with germline, one end of the junction differs, possibly owing to a read error. The genes are TRBV5-1 and TRBJ2-3; 11 bases agree with TRBD2. The CDR3 covers 16 residues. In germline, CDR1 is SGHRS, CDR2 YFSETQ. DNA of the CDR3: TGTGCCAGCAGTTTTGGGACTAGCGGAAGCACAGATACGCAGTATTTT. This encodes CASSFGTSGSTDTQYF.

The gene calls are TRBV7-2 and TRBJ2-6; 8 bases agree with TRBD2. The V gene's germline CDR1 is SGHTA and CDR2 FQGNSA. The CDR3 is made up of 17 amino acids. V shed 6 bases and J 4 bases; nucleotides not matched to a gene: 11. CDR3 nucleotide sequence: TGTGCCAGCAGTCCGTCGGGGGGGCAGTCAGGGGCCAACGTCCTGACTTTC. This encodes CASSPSGGQSGANVLTF.